This T cell receptor (beta chain) derives from a study of radiotherapy plus CTLA-4 blockade in lung cancer. The V end lost 4 bases, the J end lost 4 bases, and 15 bases lay between the germline ends. The CDR3 runs 15 residues. The V gene's germline CDR1 is SGDLS and CDR2 YYNGEE. Data came from immunoSEQ multiplex PCR; TCRdb stores just in-frame clones and leaves some out. The sample contains some 110,000 clones, 85% to 90% of which appear only once. The receptor was derived from a human donor with non-small cell lung cancer that progressed on radiotherapy plus ipilimumab. Some clones in this sample may be carry-over from other donors' samples. The chain is built from TRBV9 and TRBJ1-5; a possible D gene is TRBD1 (5 bases). The starting material was peripheral blood, obtained from a patient treated with radiotherapy plus ipilimumab. Written as DNA, the CDR3 is TGTGCCAGCAGCCTCGGGACCTCTGAGAATCAGCCCCAGCATTTT. Its protein is CASSLGTSENQPQHF.